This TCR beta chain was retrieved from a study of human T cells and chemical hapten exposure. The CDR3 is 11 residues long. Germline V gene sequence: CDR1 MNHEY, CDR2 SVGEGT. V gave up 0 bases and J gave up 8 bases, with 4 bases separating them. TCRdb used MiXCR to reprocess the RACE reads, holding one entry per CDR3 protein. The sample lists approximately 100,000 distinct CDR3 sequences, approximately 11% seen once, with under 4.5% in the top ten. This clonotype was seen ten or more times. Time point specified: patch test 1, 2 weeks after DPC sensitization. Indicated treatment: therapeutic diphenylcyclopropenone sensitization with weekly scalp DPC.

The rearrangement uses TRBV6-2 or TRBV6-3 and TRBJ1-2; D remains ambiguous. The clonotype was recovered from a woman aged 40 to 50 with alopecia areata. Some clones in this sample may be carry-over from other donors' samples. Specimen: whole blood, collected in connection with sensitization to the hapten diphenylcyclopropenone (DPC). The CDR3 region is CASSYSPGYTF. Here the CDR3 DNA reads TGTGCCAGCAGTTACTCTCCCGGCTACACCTTC.